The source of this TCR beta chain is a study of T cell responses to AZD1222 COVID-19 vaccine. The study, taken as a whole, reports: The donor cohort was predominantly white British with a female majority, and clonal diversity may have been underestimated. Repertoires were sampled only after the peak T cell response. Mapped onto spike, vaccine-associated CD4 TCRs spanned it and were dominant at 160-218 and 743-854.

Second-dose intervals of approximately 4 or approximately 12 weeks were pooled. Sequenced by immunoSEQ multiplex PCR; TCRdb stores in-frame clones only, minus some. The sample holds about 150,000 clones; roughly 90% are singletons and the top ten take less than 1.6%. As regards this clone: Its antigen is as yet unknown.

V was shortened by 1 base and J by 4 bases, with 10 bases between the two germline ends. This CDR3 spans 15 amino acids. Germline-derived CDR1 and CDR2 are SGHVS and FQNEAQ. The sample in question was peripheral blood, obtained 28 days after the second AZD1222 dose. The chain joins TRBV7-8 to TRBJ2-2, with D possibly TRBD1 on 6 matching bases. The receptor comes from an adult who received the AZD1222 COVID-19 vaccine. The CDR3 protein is CASSLGGDITGELFF. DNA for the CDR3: TGTGCCAGCAGCTTAGGAGGGGACATCACCGGGGAGCTGTTTTTT.